A single sample gave rise to the 14 T cell receptor beta chains below, sequenced in a study of blood T cell repertoires in COVID-19. Generated by immunoSEQ multiplex PCR, the TCRdb table keeps only in-frame clones and is missing some. The table records about 220,000 clones, about four fifths of them present only once. Sample: PBMCs or T cells enriched from blood (not recorded which). The source is a woman aged 40 to 49 who had been exposed to COVID-19.

This clone is a singleton in its sample. The chain has TRBV6-5 and TRBJ2-7; 8 nucleotides align to TRBD1. This CDR3 comprises 14 residues. The germline gives CDR1 MNHEY, CDR2 SVGAGI. The J segment lost 13 bases and the V segment lost 5 bases, leaving 16 bases of the junction unmatched. The CDR3 coding sequence is TGTGCCAGCAGTACCCGACAGGGGCCGTACGTGCGATACTTC. This gives the protein CASSTRQGPYVRYF.

V usage is TRBV19 and J usage is TRBJ2-5; TRBD1 might be the D (6 bases). V was trimmed by 10 bases and J by 0 bases, leaving 15 bases between them. Germline CDR1 and CDR2: LNHDA and SQIVND (reference sequence). This CDR3 has 14 amino acids. This chain's CDR3 is CATSLRTDQETQYF. The CDR3 DNA reads as TGTGCCACCAGCCTCCGGACAGACCAAGAGACCCAGTACTTC.

The rearrangement uses TRBV30 and TRBJ1-1; no definite D call. Trimming removed 6 bases from V and 6 bases from J, with 11 bases in between. CDR1 is GTSNPN, CDR2 SVGIG, per germline (reference sequence). This CDR3 is 11 amino acids long. The CDR3 sequence: CACGRDAEAFF. Written as DNA, the CDR3 is TGTGCCTGTGGGAGGGATGCTGAAGCTTTCTTT.

The V gene is TRBV19, the J gene TRBJ2-7, with 9 bases that match TRBD1. V lost 6 bases to trimming and J lost 5 bases; unmatched junction nucleotides: 11. CDR3 length: 15 amino acids. Per germline, CDR1 LNHDA and CDR2 SQIVND (reference sequence). This chain's CDR3 is CASSTTGGIGNEQYF. The CDR3 DNA is TGTGCCAGTAGCACAACAGGGGGCATCGGCAACGAGCAGTACTTC.

This clone was counted a single time. This chain connects TRBV10-3 to TRBJ1-1, with D perhaps matching TRBD1 (6 bases). The CDR3 is 14 residues long. The V end lost 5 bases, the J end lost 1 base, and 11 bases lay between the germline ends. Germline V CDR1 and CDR2: ENHRY, SYGVKD. The CDR3 region has the DNA TGTGCCATCAGTATGGACAGTGGGAACACTGAAGCTTTCTTT. This translates into CAISMDSGNTEAFF.

The chain couples TRBV19 to TRBJ1-6; 7 nucleotides align to TRBD1. Germline CDR1 and CDR2: LNHDA and SQIVND (reference sequence). With 3 bases clipped from V and 10 bases from J, the junction kept 9 bases outside the gene matches. The CDR3 is 15 amino acids. CDR3 bases: TGTGCCAGTAGTATCGACAGGGTGATCGGGTCACCCCTCCACTTT. Its protein is CASSIDRVIGSPLHF.

The V and J genes are TRBV2 and TRBJ2-1, with 10 bases aligning to TRBD2. The CDR3 has 16 amino acids. Germline values: CDR1 SNHLY, CDR2 FYNNEI. V was clipped by 5 bases and J by 9 bases; unmatched bases: 13. The CDR3 DNA follows: TGTGCCAGCAGTCCCAGCAGCGGGGGGGCTATCTCTGAGCAGTTCTTC. Translated, it gives CASSPSSGGAISEQFF.

The chain couples TRBV9 to TRBJ2-7; 11 bases line up with TRBD1. The ends lost 4 bases at V and 6 bases at J; junction bases unmatched: 9. This CDR3 comprises 15 residues. Germline V gene sequence: CDR1 SGDLS, CDR2 YYNGEE. The chain's CDR3 is CASSLDGQGAREQYF. CDR3 coding DNA: TGTGCCAGCAGCTTAGATGGACAGGGGGCGCGCGAGCAGTACTTC.

The chain joins TRBV4-2 to TRBJ2-7; D might be TRBD2 (5 bases). Trimming took off 0 bases at V and 9 bases at J, with 12 bases between the two ends. This CDR3 is 13 amino acids long. CDR1 and CDR2 (germline): LGHNA, YNFKEQ. CDR3 residues: CASSQEGVSGQYF. The CDR3 DNA follows: TGTGCCAGCAGCCAAGAGGGAGTTTCGGGGCAGTACTTC.

This chain links TRBV7-3 with TRBJ1-2, with TRBD1 identical over 7 bases. The CDR3 has 13 residues. CDR1 is SGHTA and CDR2 is FQGTGA in the germline V gene. With V trimmed by 4 bases and J by 8 bases, 7 bases remained unmatched. This CDR3 reads CASSSQTGKGYTF. The CDR3, as DNA: TGTGCCAGCAGCTCCCAGACAGGGAAAGGCTACACCTTC.

V and J are TRBV4-3 and TRBJ1-2; TRBD1 might be the D (5 bases). This CDR3 contains 16 residues. Looked up from germline, CDR1 is LGHNA and CDR2 is YSLEER. V was trimmed by 0 bases and J by 8 bases, leaving 19 bases between them. CDR3 bases: TGCGCCAGCAGCCAAGATGGCCCGGGGGGAACATGGGGCTACACCTTC. Translating gives CASSQDGPGGTWGYTF.

V usage is TRBV2 and J usage is TRBJ1-5, with a weak D call TRBD1 (6 bases). This CDR3 region has 15 residues. CDR1 and CDR2 (germline): SNHLY, FYNNEI. Trimming stripped 5 bases from V and 6 bases from J, with 17 bases between. The CDR3 DNA reads TGTGCCAGCAGTCCAGGGGATCTTTGGATTCAGCCCCAGCATTTT. Protein product: CASSPGDLWIQPQHF. Full variable domain (rest looked up from reference TRBV2 and TRBJ1-5): EPEVTQTPSHQVTQMGQEVILRCVPISNHLYFYWYRQILGQKVEFLVSFYNNEISEKSEIFDDQFSVERPDGSNFTLKIRSTKLEDSAMYFCASSPGDLWIQPQHFGDGTRLSIL.

There are a few counts of this clone. The chain is built from TRBV7-2 and TRBJ1-3; D gene unclear. Germline lookup yields CDR1 SGHTA and CDR2 FQGNSA. V shed 2 bases and J shed 4 bases, with 12 bases lying between them. This CDR3 has 15 amino acids. CDR3 bases: TGTGCCAGCAGCTTACAGTCTTTTCGCGGAAACACCATATATTTT. This codes for CASSLQSFRGNTIYF. Full variable domain (rest looked up from reference TRBV7-2 and TRBJ1-3): GAGVSQSPSNKVTEKGKDVELRCDPISGHTALYWYRQSLGQGLEFLIYFQGNSAPDKSGLPSDRFSAERTGGSVSTLTIQRTQQEDSAVYLCASSLQSFRGNTIYFGEGSWLTVV.

The chain has TRBV7-3 and TRBJ2-1, with 15 bases identical to TRBD2. Germline CDR1 reads SGHTA; CDR2 reads FQGTGA. The CDR3 runs 16 residues. The V segment lost 5 bases and the J segment 7 bases; nucleotides outside the gene matches: 6. This chain's CDR3 is CASSVGLAGGLNEQFF. In DNA form, the CDR3 reads TGTGCCAGCAGCGTAGGACTAGCGGGGGGGCTGAATGAGCAGTTCTTC.